This is a list of T cell receptor beta chains from one sample in a study of shared clonotypes between healthy human individuals. Data came from immunoSEQ multiplex PCR; TCRdb stores just in-frame clones and leaves some out. The table has around 750,000 clones, 74% seen once. Material: memory CD4+ T cells sorted from blood. The receptors were sampled from a woman in her 30s in good health. The CDR3 runs from the conserved cysteine through the conserved F or W. The order of the fields is clone size, J gene, V gene, D gene, CDR3 protein, CDR3 DNA. D genes are given only for firm matches. Clone size appears in some rows only: once, few, many, or a class for an expanded clone.

>.|TRBJ2-7|TRBV14|.
CASSPLDVIYEQYF
TGTGCCAGCAGCCCTCTAGACGTTATTTACGAGCAGTACTTC
>few|TRBJ2-3|TRBV4-1|.
CASSQDPPGTGIPDTQYF
TGCGCCAGCAGCCAAGATCCTCCAGGAACAGGTATCCCAGATACGCAGTATTTT
>.|TRBJ1-3|TRBV16|.
CASSQFQSSGNTIYF
TGTGCCAGCAGCCAATTCCAAAGCTCTGGAAACACCATATATTTT
>.|TRBJ1-4|TRBV29-1|.
CSVEVDEKLFF
TGCAGCGTTGAGGTGGACGAAAAACTGTTTTTT
>.|TRBJ2-6|TRBV2|TRBD1
CASSPTGGMANVLTF
TGTGCCAGCAGCCCGACAGGGGGTATGGCCAACGTCCTGACTTTC
>.|TRBJ1-1|TRBV6-5|TRBD1
CASRTTGTGPPWAFF
TGTGCCAGCAGAACTACCGGGACAGGGCCGCCCTGGGCTTTCTTT
>.|TRBJ1-3|TRBV11-2|.
CASSFVGGGNTIYF
TGTGCCAGCAGCTTTGTAGGGGGAGGAAACACCATATATTTT
>.|TRBJ2-7|TRBV19|.
CASSIEANALEQYF
TGTGCCAGTAGTATAGAGGCGAATGCTCTAGAGCAGTACTTC
>.|TRBJ2-1|TRBV10-3|.
CAIRGSSSNEQFF
TGTGCCATCCGTGGGAGTTCCAGTAATGAGCAGTTCTTC
>.|TRBJ1-2|TRBV6-6|.
CASSPEFGGGGGYTF
TGTGCCAGCAGTCCCGAGTTTGGCGGGGGTGGTGGCTACACCTTC
>.|TRBJ1-1|TRBV19|TRBD1
CASRVQGAGTEAFF
TGTGCCAGTAGGGTACAGGGGGCCGGCACTGAAGCTTTCTTT
>many|TRBJ2-7|TRBV10-3|.
CAISDEETYEQYF
TGTGCCATCAGTGATGAGGAAACCTACGAGCAGTACTTC
>few|TRBJ1-2|TRBV10-1|.
CASSESFRTVGGYTF
TGCGCCAGCAGTGAGTCTTTCCGAACTGTCGGGGGCTACACCTTC
>.|TRBJ2-1|TRBV7-9|.
CASSLALGSNEQFF
TGTGCCAGCAGCTTAGCCCTAGGAAGCAATGAGCAGTTCTTC
>.|TRBJ2-3|TRBV29-1|.
CSVEAATDTQYF
TGCAGCGTTGAAGCCGCCACAGATACGCAGTATTTT
>.|TRBJ2-3|TRBV5-1|TRBD2
CASSRTEREGGADTQYF
TGCGCCAGCAGCCGCACCGAGCGGGAGGGCGGGGCAGATACGCAGTATTTT
>many|TRBJ2-1|TRBV6-6|TRBD2
CASSLAEYNEQFF
TGTGCCAGCAGCCTAGCGGAGTACAATGAGCAGTTCTTC
>.|TRBJ2-2|TRBV5-1|TRBD2
CASSFGTSSGELFF
TGCGCCAGCAGCTTCGGGACTAGCTCCGGGGAGCTGTTTTTT
>.|TRBJ2-5|TRBV5-1|TRBD2
CASSPSLAGGPETQYF
TGCGCCAGCAGCCCCTCACTAGCGGGAGGGCCGGAGACCCAGTACTTC
>.|TRBJ1-1|TRBV6-5|.
CASSWGDRPGNTEAFF
TGTGCCAGCAGTTGGGGAGACAGGCCAGGTAACACTGAAGCTTTCTTT
>.|TRBJ1-4|TRBV5-1|.
CASSYTARDGEKLFF
TGCGCCAGCAGCTACACCGCCAGGGATGGTGAAAAACTGTTTTTT
>.|TRBJ1-2|TRBV5-1|.
CASSSKELGLYGYTF
TGCGCCAGCAGCTCAAAGGAACTAGGTCTTTATGGCTACACCTTC
>.|TRBJ1-4|TRBV28|.
CASSLHTDNEKLFF
TGTGCCAGCAGTTTACATACAGATAATGAAAAACTGTTTTTT
>.|TRBJ1-3|TRBV7-9|.
CASSLTRQSGAGNTIYF
TGTGCCAGCAGCCTCACCAGGCAGTCCGGAGCCGGAAACACCATATATTTT
>.|TRBJ1-1|TRBV2|.
CASNTMNTEAFF
TGTGCCAGCAACACCATGAACACTGAAGCTTTCTTT
>few|TRBJ2-6|TRBV5-4|.
CASSLDFSGSGANVLTF
TGTGCCAGCAGCTTGGATTTTAGTGGCTCTGGGGCCAACGTCCTGACTTTC
>.|TRBJ1-4|TRBV25-1|TRBD1
CASSELRGDRGLDEKLFF
TGTGCCAGCAGTGAACTCAGGGGGGACAGGGGGCTTGATGAAAAACTGTTTTTT
>.|TRBJ1-1|TRBV27|TRBD1
CASSYRGYTEAFF
TGTGCCAGCAGTTACAGGGGGTACACTGAAGCTTTCTTT
>many|TRBJ2-1|TRBV6-4|TRBD1
CASSDGTGGNEQFF
TGTGCCAGCAGTGACGGGACAGGGGGCAATGAGCAGTTCTTC
>few|TRBJ2-7|TRBV27|TRBD1
CASSGGRDSAYEQYF
TGTGCCAGCAGTGGGGGTAGGGACAGCGCCTACGAGCAGTACTTC
>once|TRBJ2-7|TRBV2|.
CAINGGGPYEQYF
TGTGCCATCAATGGGGGAGGCCCGTACGAGCAGTACTTC
>few|TRBJ2-6|TRBV7-6|.
CATGQRPSSGANVLTF
TGTGCCACCGGACAGCGCCCTTCCTCTGGGGCCAACGTCCTGACTTTC
>.|TRBJ2-3|TRBV7-2|TRBD2
CASSLKYAGELDTQYF
TGTGCCAGCAGCTTAAAATATGCGGGAGAATTAGATACGCAGTATTTT
>once|TRBJ2-1|TRBV5-4|.
CASSLAFDPNEQFF
TGTGCCAGCAGCCTGGCATTCGACCCGAATGAGCAGTTCTTC
>.|TRBJ2-7|TRBV29-1|.
CSDKGRRRYEQYF
TGCAGCGACAAGGGCAGACGGAGGTACGAGCAGTACTTC
>.|TRBJ2-7|TRBV27|TRBD1
CASSSSGTGGRHEQYF
TGTGCCAGCAGTTCCTCCGGGACAGGGGGCCGACACGAGCAGTACTTC
>many|TRBJ1-3|TRBV28|TRBD1
CASSSGQGDGNTIYF
TGTGCCAGCAGTTCGGGACAGGGGGACGGAAACACCATATATTTT
>.|TRBJ1-2|TRBV19|.
CASSIGATYGYTF
TGTGCCAGTAGTATCGGGGCTACCTATGGCTACACCTTC
>once|TRBJ2-3|TRBV25-1|TRBD1
CASSERDRDTDTQYF
TGTGCCAGCAGTGAAAGGGACAGGGACACAGATACGCAGTATTTT
>few|TRBJ1-2|TRBV4-2|.
CASSYRSSGYTF
TGTGCCAGCAGCTATCGCTCCTCCGGCTACACCTTC
>.|TRBJ2-7|TRBV6-7|.
CASSLGSNLNEQYF
TGTGCCAGCAGTTTAGGATCGAACCTGAACGAGCAGTACTTC
>.|TRBJ1-3|TRBV11-2|.
CASSSGGNTIYF
TGTGCCAGCAGCTCCGGTGGAAACACCATATATTTT
>.|TRBJ2-5|TRBV7-9|.
CASSLTEETQYF
TGTGCCAGCAGCTTAACGGAAGAGACCCAGTACTTC
>.|TRBJ2-7|TRBV5-1|.
CASSLVGSGSSYEQYF
TGCGCCAGCAGCTTGGTGGGATCGGGTAGCTCCTACGAGCAGTACTTC
>.|TRBJ1-2|TRBV27|TRBD1
CASRSTGEWYGYTF
TGTGCCAGCAGGTCAACAGGGGAATGGTATGGCTACACCTTC
>.|TRBJ2-7|TRBV11-2|TRBD1
CASSLDRGQSYEQYF
TGTGCCAGCAGCTTAGATCGGGGACAGTCCTACGAGCAGTACTTC
>few|TRBJ2-3|TRBV9|.
CASSVGPPGSDTQYF
TGTGCCAGCAGCGTAGGCCCCCCAGGGTCAGATACGCAGTATTTT
>.|TRBJ2-5|TRBV25-1|.
CASSGEQQGRQTQYF
TGTGCCAGCAGTGGGGAGCAACAGGGTAGGCAGACCCAGTACTTC
>.|TRBJ1-3|TRBV15|.
CATSRAVGSFGNTIYF
TGTGCCACCAGCAGGGCGGTGGGAAGCTTCGGAAACACCATATATTTT
>.|TRBJ1-5|TRBV19|.
CASSIGRGMSNQPQHF
TGTGCCAGTAGTATAGGGCGGGGGATGAGCAATCAGCCCCAGCATTTT
>once|TRBJ2-1|TRBV6-5|TRBD1
CASTTGQEPLNEQFF
TGTGCCAGCACTACGGGACAGGAGCCCCTCAATGAGCAGTTCTTC
>few|TRBJ2-3|TRBV7-2|.
CASSPGAFGGGRTDTQYF
TGTGCCAGCAGCCCAGGGGCCTTTGGGGGCGGTCGCACAGATACGCAGTATTTT
>.|TRBJ2-2|TRBV6-1|.
CASSEQLSDTGELFF
TGTGCCAGCAGTGAACAATTATCTGATACCGGGGAGCTGTTTTTT
>.|TRBJ2-4|TRBV27|TRBD2
CASSSMTMTSGRSKNIQYF
TGTGCCAGCAGTTCGATGACTATGACTAGCGGGCGGAGCAAAAACATTCAGTACTTC
>.|TRBJ1-4|TRBV28|.
CASSIPPLIPGPRGLNEKLFF
TGTGCCAGCAGTATTCCCCCACTCATACCGGGCCCAAGGGGCCTTAATGAAAAACTGTTTTTT